Listed below are T cell receptor beta chains from one sample, sequenced in a study of blood T cell repertoires in COVID-19. Clones were sequenced by immunoSEQ multiplex PCR, and TCRdb holds only the in-frame ones, with some missing. The sample holds about 220,000 clones, over 65% seen once. Input material: PBMCs or T cells enriched from blood (not recorded which). The receptor source for this set is a woman aged 60-75 years who had recovered from COVID-19. The CDR3 runs from the conserved cysteine through the conserved F or W. Fields, in order: D gene, clone size, J gene, V gene, CDR3 protein, CDR3 DNA. The D gene is left open where the match is weak. Not every row has a clone size; where given, it reads once, few, many or a size class.

D: -; size: -; J: TRBJ2-7; V: TRBV2; CDR3: CASSKSVDYEQYF; DNA: TGTGCCAGCTCCAAGTCGGTAGACTACGAGCAGTACTTC
D: -; size: -; J: TRBJ1-2; V: TRBV7-2; CDR3: CASSLGTDRYGYTF; DNA: TGTGCCAGCAGCTTAGGGACAGATCGTTATGGCTACACCTTC
D: -; size: -; J: TRBJ2-1; V: TRBV4-2; CDR3: CASSPSSATEQFF; DNA: TGTGCCAGCAGCCCCTCAAGCGCGACTGAGCAGTTCTTC
D: -; size: -; J: TRBJ2-7; V: TRBV5-4; CDR3: CASSQQAAYYEQYF; DNA: TGTGCCAGCAGCCAGCAAGCGGCATACTACGAGCAGTACTTC
D: -; size: once; J: TRBJ2-3; V: TRBV4-1; CDR3: CASSKGTGGGSDTQYF; DNA: TGCGCCAGCAGCAAAGGTACAGGGGGGGGGTCAGATACGCAGTATTTT
D: -; size: -; J: TRBJ1-1; V: TRBV3-1/TRBV3-2; CDR3: CASSQGGGEAFF; DNA: TGTGCCAGCAGCCAAGGAGGTGGAGAAGCTTTCTTT
D: -; size: -; J: TRBJ2-2; V: TRBV5-4; CDR3: CASSSRDTGELFF; DNA: TGTGCCAGCAGCTCGCGGGACACCGGGGAGCTGTTTTTT
D: TRBD2; size: -; J: TRBJ2-3; V: TRBV4-1; CDR3: CASSPTDSGGAQTDTQYF; DNA: TGCGCCAGCAGCCCAACGGATAGCGGGGGGGCCCAGACAGATACGCAGTATTTT
D: -; size: -; J: TRBJ1-5; V: TRBV6-2/TRBV6-3; CDR3: CASRPGGGNQPQHF; DNA: TGTGCCAGCAGGCCTGGGGGGGGCAATCAGCCCCAGCATTTT
D: -; size: -; J: TRBJ1-1; V: TRBV27; CDR3: CASSSAGRRGNTEAFF; DNA: TGTGCCAGCAGTTCCGCAGGGAGGCGGGGGAACACTGAAGCTTTCTTT
D: TRBD1; size: -; J: TRBJ2-1; V: TRBV9; CDR3: CASSADRGDANEQFF; DNA: TGTGCCAGCAGCGCGGACAGGGGGGATGCTAATGAGCAGTTCTTC
D: TRBD1; size: -; J: TRBJ1-2; V: TRBV19; CDR3: CASRDRVTGYTF; DNA: TGTGCCAGTAGGGACAGGGTGACTGGCTACACCTTC
D: -; size: -; J: TRBJ1-2; V: TRBV5-1; CDR3: CASSFAGVGGYTF; DNA: TGCGCCAGCAGCTTCGCAGGGGTGGGCGGCTACACCTTC
D: -; size: -; J: TRBJ2-3; V: TRBV19; CDR3: CASSSQGTDTQYF; DNA: TGTGCCAGTAGTAGTCAGGGGACAGATACGCAGTATTTT
D: -; size: -; J: TRBJ2-3; V: TRBV24-1; CDR3: CATSDPGANQDTQYF; DNA: TGTGCCACCAGTGACCCCGGTGCTAACCAAGATACGCAGTATTTT
D: TRBD2; size: -; J: TRBJ2-5; V: TRBV7-2; CDR3: CASSLGLAGGFIYQETQYF; DNA: TGTGCCAGCAGCTTAGGACTAGCGGGGGGGTTTATCTACCAAGAGACCCAGTACTTC
D: -; size: -; J: TRBJ2-2; V: TRBV12-3/TRBV12-4; CDR3: CASSRLVAGELFF; DNA: TGTGCCAGCAGTCGACTAGTGGCCGGGGAGCTGTTTTTT
D: -; size: -; J: TRBJ2-7; V: TRBV7-8; CDR3: CASSLVGNSYEQYF; DNA: TGTGCCAGCAGCTTAGTCGGGAACTCCTACGAGCAGTACTTC
D: -; size: -; J: TRBJ1-2; V: TRBV6-4; CDR3: CASRQDVGGYGYTF; DNA: TGTGCCAGCAGGCAGGACGTGGGGGGTTATGGCTACACCTTC
D: -; size: -; J: TRBJ2-1; V: TRBV4-1; CDR3: CASSQDGAGEQFF; DNA: TGCGCCAGCAGCCAAGATGGCGCCGGGGAGCAGTTCTTC
D: TRBD1; size: once; J: TRBJ1-2; V: TRBV23-1; CDR3: CASSQLRQGVQGYTF; DNA: TGCGCCAGCAGTCAGCTTCGACAGGGAGTTCAGGGCTACACCTTC
D: -; size: -; J: TRBJ2-7; V: TRBV9; CDR3: CASSVGGAPPYEQYF; DNA: TGTGCCAGCAGCGTAGGGGGAGCACCTCCCTACGAGCAGTACTTC
D: TRBD1; size: -; J: TRBJ1-5; V: TRBV27; CDR3: CASSLTGVVQPQHF; DNA: TGTGCCAGCAGTTTAACAGGGGTGGTTCAGCCCCAGCATTTT
D: -; size: -; J: TRBJ1-1; V: TRBV28; CDR3: CASSPAMGRNTEAFF; DNA: TGTGCCAGCAGTCCTGCCATGGGGAGGAACACTGAAGCTTTCTTT
D: -; size: -; J: TRBJ1-1; V: TRBV4-3; CDR3: CASSQGFGRVISNTEAFF; DNA: TGCGCCAGCAGCCAAGGTTTTGGCAGGGTAATATCGAACACTGAAGCTTTCTTT
D: TRBD1; size: -; J: TRBJ1-1; V: TRBV6-5; CDR3: CASSYPRQGAVEAFF; DNA: TGTGCCAGCAGTTACCCTAGGCAGGGGGCGGTTGAAGCTTTCTTT
D: -; size: -; J: TRBJ1-1; V: TRBV6-2/TRBV6-3; CDR3: CASSFSGANTEAFF; DNA: TGTGCCAGCAGTTTTTCAGGCGCAAACACTGAAGCTTTCTTT
D: -; size: -; J: TRBJ1-5; V: TRBV10-2; CDR3: CASSETGPGQPQHF; DNA: TGCGCCAGCAGTGAGACAGGCCCCGGTCAGCCCCAGCATTTT
D: -; size: -; J: TRBJ1-2; V: TRBV10-3; CDR3: CAISESGGRGYTF; DNA: TGTGCCATCAGTGAGTCGGGGGGTAGGGGCTACACCTTC
D: TRBD2; size: -; J: TRBJ2-3; V: TRBV5-1; CDR3: CASSFTSGVLDTQYF; DNA: TGCGCCAGCAGCTTCACTAGCGGGGTCTTAGATACGCAGTATTTT
D: -; size: -; J: TRBJ1-2; V: TRBV6-5; CDR3: CASRRKTVNYGYTF; DNA: TGTGCCAGCAGGAGAAAGACAGTTAACTATGGCTACACCTTC
D: TRBD2; size: -; J: TRBJ2-1; V: TRBV11-3; CDR3: CASSLLAGAYNEQFF; DNA: TGTGCCAGCAGCTTACTAGCGGGGGCCTACAATGAGCAGTTCTTC
D: -; size: -; J: TRBJ2-6; V: TRBV10-2; CDR3: CASSEIHFRSGANVLTF; DNA: TGCGCCAGCAGTGAGATTCATTTCAGGTCTGGGGCCAACGTCCTGACTTTC
D: -; size: -; J: TRBJ2-3; V: TRBV7-9; CDR3: CASSYSGTDTQYF; DNA: TGTGCCAGCAGCTACTCGGGCACAGATACGCAGTATTTT
D: TRBD1; size: -; J: TRBJ1-5; V: TRBV5-5; CDR3: CASSLEGTGSNQPQHF; DNA: TGTGCCAGCAGCTTGGAGGGGACAGGCTCCAATCAGCCCCAGCATTTT
D: TRBD2; size: -; J: TRBJ2-1; V: TRBV6-5; CDR3: CASSRLVSGDEQFF; DNA: TGTGCCAGCAGTCGACTAGTTAGCGGGGATGAGCAGTTCTTC
D: TRBD2; size: -; J: TRBJ2-7; V: TRBV11-3; CDR3: CASGLGGEQYF; DNA: TGTGCCAGCGGACTAGGAGGCGAGCAGTACTTC
D: TRBD1; size: -; J: TRBJ1-3; V: TRBV6-5; CDR3: CASSSGTGGNTIYF; DNA: TGTGCCAGCTCTTCCGGGACAGGGGGAAACACCATATATTTT
D: TRBD1; size: -; J: TRBJ2-1; V: TRBV2; CDR3: CASSRDRGQNEQFF; DNA: TGTGCCAGCAGCCGGGACAGGGGCCAGAATGAGCAGTTCTTC
D: -; size: -; J: TRBJ1-2; V: TRBV7-9; CDR3: CASSKTDSYGYTF; DNA: TGTGCCAGCAGCAAGACCGACTCCTATGGCTACACCTTC
D: -; size: -; J: TRBJ1-2; V: TRBV4-3; CDR3: CASSQGAGVNYGYTF; DNA: TGCGCCAGCAGCCAAGGGGCAGGGGTTAACTATGGCTACACCTTC
D: TRBD1; size: -; J: TRBJ1-3; V: TRBV7-9; CDR3: CASSWVAGTASGNTIYF; DNA: TGTGCCAGCAGCTGGGTAGCCGGGACAGCCTCTGGAAACACCATATATTTT
D: -; size: -; J: TRBJ2-3; V: TRBV21-1; CDR3: CASSKEDFGTDTQYF; DNA: TGTGCCAGCAGCAAAGAGGACTTTGGAACAGATACGCAGTATTTT
D: -; size: few; J: TRBJ1-2; V: TRBV7-2; CDR3: CASSLVPGNYGYTF; DNA: TGTGCCAGCAGCTTAGTGCCCGGTAACTATGGCTACACCTTC
D: TRBD1; size: -; J: TRBJ1-2; V: TRBV7-2; CDR3: CASSGTGGSAGYTF; DNA: TGTGCCAGCAGCGGGACAGGGGGTTCGGCTGGCTACACCTTC